A single sample gave rise to the 14 T cell receptor beta chains below, sequenced in a study of cytotoxic CD8 clonotypes in ibrutinib-treated CLL (TCRdb year 2021). Libraries were made using the immunoSEQ multiplex PCR assay. TCRdb re-hosts the immuneACCESS table, in-frame sequences only. Its copies lack some clones; in the studies checked, an unresolved V gene accounts for under half of them, and the cause for the rest is not known. The sample table holds approximately 97,000 clones, of which roughly three quarters were seen once. Together, the top ten hold around 23% of the sample. In light of the paper, this sample's time point label describes: approximately 2 years on ibrutinib. Sequences were derived from PBMCs, sampled after 24 months of ibrutinib treatment. The receptor source for this set is a human donor with chronic lymphocytic leukemia.

This clone was recorded a few times. The chain uses TRBV4-2 and TRBJ2-1, with 9 bases identical to TRBD1. Germline V lookup: CDR1 LGHNA, CDR2 YNFKEQ. Trimming removed 4 bases from V and 7 bases from J; junction bases left unmatched: 5. This CDR3 has 14 residues. CDR3 in amino acids: CASSPGQGRNEQFF. CDR3 sequence (DNA): TGTGCCAGCAGCCCGGGACAGGGTAGGAATGAGCAGTTCTTC.

J is TRBJ1-2 and V is TRBV7-2, with D hard to call. This CDR3 contains 15 residues. Trimming removed 2 bases from V and 7 bases from J, with 17 bases in between. CDR1 and CDR2 (germline): SGHTA, FQGNSA. CDR3 region: CASSLPARAASGYTF. The CDR3 nucleotides read TGTGCCAGCAGCTTACCGGCCCGGGCCGCTAGTGGCTACACCTTC.

This rearrangement joins TRBV2 to TRBJ1-5; no clear D gene. V was trimmed by 6 bases and J by 2 bases, leaving 8 bases between them. The CDR3 has 13 residues. CDR1 and CDR2 from the germline V gene are SNHLY and FYNNEI. The CDR3, as DNA: TGTGCCAGCAGCACTAGGGGCAATCAGCCCCAGCATTTT. Its protein product is CASSTRGNQPQHF.

This clone occurred once. The CDR3 nucleotides are TGTGCCAGTAGTATCGATCTAGCGGCGGGGGGAACAGATACGCAGTATTTT. Residues: CASSIDLAAGGTDTQYF. The chain recombines TRBV19 with TRBJ2-3; TRBD2 matches 8 bases. CDR1 and CDR2 from the germline V gene are LNHDA and SQIVND (reference sequence). The junction had 11 bases not matched to a gene; V was cut back by 3 bases and J by 3 bases. The CDR3 consists of 17 residues.

V is TRBV28 and J is TRBJ1-5, with D uncertain. Germline V lookup: CDR1 MDHEN, CDR2 SYDVKM. The CDR3 contains 12 residues. Trimming left V 3 bases short and J 6 bases short, with 6 bases between. The CDR3 protein is CASSLVGQPQHF. The CDR3 coding sequence is TGTGCCAGCAGTTTGGTAGGTCAGCCCCAGCATTTT. The full variable domain, with the rest looked up from reference TRBV28 and TRBJ1-5, is DVKVTQSSRYLVKRTGEKVFLECVQDMDHENMFWYRQDPGLGLRLIYFSYDVKMKEKGDIPEGYSVSREKKERFSLILESASTNQTSMYLCASSLVGQPQHFGDGTRLSIL.

The chain joins TRBV20-1 to TRBJ2-7; D remains unclear. The CDR3 runs to 10 residues. Trimming removed 6 bases at V and 4 bases at J, with 7 bases between. The germline V gene has CDR1 DFQATT and CDR2 SNEGSKA (reference sequence). The chain's CDR3 is CSAQVYEQYF. CDR3 coding DNA: TGCAGTGCCCAAGTTTACGAGCAGTACTTC.

This sequence joins TRBV6-1 and TRBJ2-7; D remains unclear. Germline assignment: CDR1 MNHNS and CDR2 SASEGT. This CDR3 comprises 13 residues. The V and J ends lost 6 bases and 0 bases respectively, with 9 bases between them. The CDR3 loop is CASRTESSYEQYF. In DNA, the CDR3 is TGTGCCAGCAGGACCGAGAGCTCCTACGAGCAGTACTTC.

The rearrangement joins TRBV5-1 to TRBJ1-4; 7 nucleotides line up with TRBD1. The CDR3 extends over 14 amino acids. Germline V gene data show CDR1 as SGHRS and CDR2 as YFSETQ. J gave up 4 bases and V 2 bases, and 2 bases lay outside the gene matches. In DNA, the CDR3 is TGCGCCAGCAGCTTAGGACAGGATAATGAAAAACTGTTTTTT. Its translation: CASSLGQDNEKLFF.

The chain combines TRBV19 with TRBJ2-2, with D possibly matching TRBD1 (6 bases). V was cut by 5 bases and J by 5 bases, with 9 bases left in between. CDR1 is LNHDA, CDR2 SQIVND, per germline (reference sequence). The CDR3 consists of 13 residues. CDR3 sequence: CASSFRGTGELFF. CDR3 sequence (DNA): TGTGCCAGTAGTTTCAGGGGAACCGGGGAGCTGTTTTTT.

The CDR3 DNA sequence: TGTGCCAGCAGCCAAGAACCGAGAGTGTCCGGTCTCGGCTACACCTTC. Translation: CASSQEPRVSGLGYTF. This chain connects TRBV14 to TRBJ1-2, with D unresolved. Germline V lookup: CDR1 SGHDN, CDR2 FVKESK. The CDR3 has 16 residues. The V end was cut by 0 bases, the J end by 8 bases, with 19 bases between.

This clone has just one count. The chain uses TRBV9 and TRBJ1-2, with TRBD1 identical over 9 bases. After removal of 0 bases from V and 7 bases from J, the junction contained 7 bases not matched to a gene. The CDR3 is 15 residues long. Germline CDR1 and CDR2: SGDLS and YYNGEE. The chain's CDR3 is CASSVEGTGRAGYTF. In DNA, the CDR3 is TGTGCCAGCAGCGTAGAAGGGACAGGGAGGGCTGGCTACACCTTC.

This chain links TRBV5-1 with TRBJ2-5; 11 bases fit TRBD2. V shed 3 bases and J 5 bases; nucleotides not matched to a gene: 9. The CDR3 has 16 residues. Germline-derived CDR1 and CDR2 are SGHRS and YFSETQ. The CDR3: CASSSNVAGGPETQYF. For the CDR3, the DNA is TGCGCCAGCAGCTCCAACGTAGCGGGGGGGCCGGAGACCCAGTACTTC.

This clone was observed a few times. The rearrangement uses TRBV7-3 and TRBJ2-7; 7 nucleotides align to TRBD1. The CDR3 extends over 14 amino acids. Germline lookup yields CDR1 SGHTA and CDR2 FQGTGA. The ends lost 5 bases at V and 0 bases at J; junction bases unmatched: 4. CDR3 DNA sequence: TGTGCCAGCAGCCTGACAGGGAGCTCCTACGAGCAGTACTTC. Its protein is CASSLTGSSYEQYF.

This chain uses TRBV7-2 with TRBJ1-1; D is unresolved. This CDR3 comprises 15 residues. Germline CDR1 reads SGHTA; CDR2 reads FQGNSA. V gave up 4 bases and J gave up 0 bases, with 12 bases separating them. CDR3: CASSSPRPMNTEAFF. The CDR3 coding sequence is TGTGCCAGCAGCTCACCCCGCCCTATGAACACTGAAGCTTTCTTT.